This T cell receptor (beta chain) was identified during a study of blood T cell repertoires in COVID-19. Germline V CDR1 and CDR2: MDHEN, SYDVKM. V dropped 2 bases and J dropped 12; count of bases not matched to a gene: 11. The CDR3 contains 14 residues. Assay: immunoSEQ multiplex PCR; the TCRdb copy retains only in-frame clones and omits some. The sample has about 160,000 clones, roughly 89% seen once. This TCR was recovered from a woman aged 70-85 years with COVID-19, enrolled during active disease. Source material: peripheral blood. The chain employs TRBV28 and TRBJ1-2, with 8 bases identical to TRBD1. This CDR3 reads CASSLRAPQGAHTF. In DNA, the CDR3 is TGTGCCAGCAGTTTAAGGGCCCCCCAGGGGGCCCACACCTTC.